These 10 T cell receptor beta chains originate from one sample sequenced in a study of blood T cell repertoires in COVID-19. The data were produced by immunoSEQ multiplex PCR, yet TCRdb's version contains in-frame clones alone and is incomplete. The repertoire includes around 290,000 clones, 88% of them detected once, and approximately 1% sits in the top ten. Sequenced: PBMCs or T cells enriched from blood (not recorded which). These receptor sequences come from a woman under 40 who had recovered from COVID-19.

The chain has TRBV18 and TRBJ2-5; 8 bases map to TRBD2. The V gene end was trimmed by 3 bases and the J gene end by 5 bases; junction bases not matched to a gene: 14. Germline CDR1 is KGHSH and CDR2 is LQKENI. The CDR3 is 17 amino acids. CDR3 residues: CASSPVSGRGDTETQYF. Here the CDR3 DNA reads TGTGCCAGCTCACCTGTCTCCGGGAGGGGAGATACGGAGACCCAGTACTTC.

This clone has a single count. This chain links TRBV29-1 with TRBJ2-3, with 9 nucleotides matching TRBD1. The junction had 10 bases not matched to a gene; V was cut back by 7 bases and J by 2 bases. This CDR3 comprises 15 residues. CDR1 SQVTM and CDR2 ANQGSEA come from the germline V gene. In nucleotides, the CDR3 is TGCAGCGCAACGGGACAGGGCGAAACCACAGATACGCAGTATTTT. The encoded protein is CSATGQGETTDTQYF.

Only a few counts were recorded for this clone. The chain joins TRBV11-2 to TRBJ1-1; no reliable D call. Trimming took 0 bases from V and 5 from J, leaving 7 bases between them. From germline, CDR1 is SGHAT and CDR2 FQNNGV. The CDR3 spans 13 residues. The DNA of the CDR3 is TGTGCCAGCAGCTTAGAACCGGTGACTGAAGCTTTCTTT. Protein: CASSLEPVTEAFF.

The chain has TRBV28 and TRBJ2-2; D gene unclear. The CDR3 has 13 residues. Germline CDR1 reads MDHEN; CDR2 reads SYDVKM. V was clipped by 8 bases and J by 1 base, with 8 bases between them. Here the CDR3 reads CASLDVNTGELFF. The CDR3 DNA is TGTGCCAGCCTAGACGTGAACACCGGGGAGCTGTTTTTT.

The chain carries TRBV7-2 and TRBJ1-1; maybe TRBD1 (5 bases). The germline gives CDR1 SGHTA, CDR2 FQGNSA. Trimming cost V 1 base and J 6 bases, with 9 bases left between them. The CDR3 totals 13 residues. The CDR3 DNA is TGTGCCAGCAGCTTAGGCGGGGCTCCTGAAGCTTTCTTT. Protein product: CASSLGGAPEAFF.

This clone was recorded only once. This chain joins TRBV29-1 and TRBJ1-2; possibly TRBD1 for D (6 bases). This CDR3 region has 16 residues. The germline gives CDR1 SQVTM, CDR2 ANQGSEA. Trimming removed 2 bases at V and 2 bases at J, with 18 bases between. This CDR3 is CSVETRGQQPNYGYTF. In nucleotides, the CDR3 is TGCAGCGTTGAAACGCGGGGGCAACAGCCGAACTATGGCTACACCTTC.

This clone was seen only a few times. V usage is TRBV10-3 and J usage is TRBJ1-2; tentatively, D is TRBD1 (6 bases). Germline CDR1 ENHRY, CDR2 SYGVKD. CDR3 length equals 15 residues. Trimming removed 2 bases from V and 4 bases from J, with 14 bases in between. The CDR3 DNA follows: TGTGCCATCAGTGAGGGACAGAATGGCGCCTATGGCTACACCTTC. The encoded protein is CAISEGQNGAYGYTF.

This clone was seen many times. The CDR3 spells CASSIAGQLYGYTF. The CDR3 DNA reads TGTGCCAGTAGTATAGCAGGGCAACTCTATGGCTACACCTTC. This chain joins TRBV19 and TRBJ1-2, with D possibly matching TRBD1 (5 bases). Trimming pared 1 base from V and 4 bases from J, leaving 10 bases between. From germline, CDR1 is LNHDA and CDR2 SQIVND (reference sequence). The CDR3 runs 14 residues.

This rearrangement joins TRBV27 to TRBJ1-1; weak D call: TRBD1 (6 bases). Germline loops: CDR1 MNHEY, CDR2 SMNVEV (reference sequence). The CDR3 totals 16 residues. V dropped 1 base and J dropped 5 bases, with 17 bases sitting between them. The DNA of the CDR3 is TGTGCCAGCAGTTTATATAGGGTAACAGGGTTAACTGAAGCTTTCTTT. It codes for CASSLYRVTGLTEAFF.

The CDR3 spells CASSPYEEGTTEAFF. The CDR3 DNA follows: TGTGCCAGCAGCCCCTATGAGGAGGGGACCACTGAAGCTTTCTTT. The chain has TRBV6-5 and TRBJ1-1, with a tentative D call TRBD1 (5 bases). The CDR3 is 15 amino acids. CDR1 and CDR2 (germline): MNHEY, SVGAGI. Trimming stripped 6 bases from V and 4 bases from J, with 18 bases between.